This T cell receptor beta chain was sequenced for a study of blood T cell repertoires in COVID-19. Original analysis: Cell counts per sample came from amplifying reference gene primers. Sequenced by immunoSEQ multiplex PCR; TCRdb stores in-frame clones only, minus some. That table is the source of V, J and clone size, and D and trimming were worked out from the DNA. The repertoire consists of more than 400,000 clones, with 70% to 90% occurring once and the leading ten covering 3.2%. V lost 4 bases and J lost 3; bases outside the gene matches: 7. CDR3 length: 16 residues. Germline CDR1 is SEHNR and CDR2 is FQNEAQ (reference sequence).

This chain joins TRBV7-9 and TRBJ2-1, with 9 bases lining up with TRBD1. Input material: peripheral blood. This clonotype originated in a human donor in a cohort sampled during active COVID-19. CDR3 protein: CASSSWTGVSYNEQFF. The CDR3 DNA reads TGTGCCAGCAGCTCTTGGACAGGGGTGAGCTACAATGAGCAGTTCTTC.